This passage covers 27 T cell receptor beta chains from one sample sequenced in a study of response to subunit inactivated influenza vaccine. TCRdb ran MiXCR on the RT-PCR reads and lists one entry per CDR3 protein. The table lists some 500,000 distinct CDR3 sequences, over 10% of them singletons. The sample was PBMCs from blood, taken 40 to 50 days after vaccination. These receptor sequences come from a man aged 50-59 years who received an inactivated influenza vaccine.

This clonotype occurred a few times. This chain links TRBV29-1 with TRBJ2-1; D unclear. This CDR3 has 15 amino acids. Germline values: CDR1 SQVTM, CDR2 ANQGSEA. V lost 3 bases to trimming and J lost 8 bases, with 20 bases between them. The CDR3 coding sequence is TGCAGCGTTGAGGTGGGCAGGAGTGTAAGTGATGAGCAGTTCTTC. Its protein product is CSVEVGRSVSDEQFF.

Many counts were recorded for this clonotype. The CDR3 reads CASRSGRGSKYEQYF. The CDR3 nucleotides are TGTGCCAGCCGATCGGGACGGGGGAGCAAATACGAGCAGTACTTC. V and J are TRBV12-3 or TRBV12-4 and TRBJ2-7, with a possible D match to TRBD2 (6 bases). Trimming shortened V by 8 bases and J by 4 bases, and 21 bases separated the two germline ends. CDR3 length equals 15 residues.

Only a few counts were recorded for this clonotype. The genes are TRBV11-2 and TRBJ2-7; no definite D call. CDR1 and CDR2 (germline): SGHAT, FQNNGV. This CDR3 has 11 residues. The V end was cut by 2 bases, the J end by 8 bases, with 7 bases between. The CDR3 coding sequence is TGTGCCAGCAGCTTAATGGCGCAGCAGTACTTC. This codes for CASSLMAQQYF.

V and J are TRBV2 and TRBJ2-3; no clear D gene. Trimming cost V 7 bases and J 2 bases, with 10 bases left between them. The CDR3 runs 13 residues. Per germline, CDR1 SNHLY and CDR2 FYNNEI. This CDR3 reads CASTGRFTDTQYF. The CDR3 region has the DNA TGTGCCAGCACCGGACGGTTCACAGATACGCAGTATTTT.

This clonotype came up a few times. The genes are TRBV4-1 and TRBJ2-3; 13 nucleotides match TRBD2. Unmatched junction bases numbered 7, after V lost 1 base and J lost 6 bases. The germline V gene has CDR1 MGHRA and CDR2 YSYEKL. This CDR3 has 17 residues. The CDR3 DNA follows: TGCGCCAGCAGCCAAGGCCTGACTAGCGGGGGGCGGGATACGCAGTATTTT. It codes for CASSQGLTSGGRDTQYF.

Many counts were recorded for this clonotype. The chain employs TRBV12-3 or TRBV12-4 and TRBJ1-5; D gene unclear. CDR3 length: 14 amino acids. Trimming pared 5 bases from V and 1 base from J, leaving 9 bases between. Here the CDR3 reads CASSRTPSNQPQHF. As DNA, the CDR3 is TGTGCCAGCAGTCGGACCCCAAGCAATCAGCCCCAGCATTTT.

Only a few counts were recorded for this clonotype. V is TRBV7-8 and J is TRBJ1-2; D is possibly TRBD1 (5 bases). Germline CDR1 and CDR2: SGHVS and FQNEAQ. V lost 2 bases, J lost 1 base, and 11 bases lay in between. The CDR3 loop spans 15 amino acids. CDR3: CASSLRRDLNYGYTF. The CDR3 DNA follows: TGTGCCAGCAGCTTAAGGCGGGACCTTAACTATGGCTACACCTTC.

Many counts were recorded for this clonotype. V usage is TRBV3-1 and J usage is TRBJ1-2; no definite D call. V was trimmed by 3 bases and J by 4 bases, leaving 6 bases between them. This CDR3 has 12 amino acids. Germline V CDR1 and CDR2: LGHDT, YNNKEL (reference sequence). The CDR3 reads CASSHAVYGYTF. DNA of the CDR3: TGTGCCAGCAGCCATGCGGTCTATGGCTACACCTTC.

This clonotype was counted at least ten times. This chain joins TRBV4-3 and TRBJ2-7; no reliable D call. The CDR3 is 14 residues long. Germline V gene sequence: CDR1 LGHNA, CDR2 YSLEER. Trimming took off 0 bases at V and 4 bases at J, with 10 bases between the two ends. This chain's CDR3 is CASSQDLLSYEQYF. The CDR3, as DNA: TGCGCCAGCAGCCAAGATCTCCTTAGTTACGAGCAGTACTTC.

The V gene is TRBV4-3, the J gene TRBJ2-2, with 9 bases fitting TRBD1. The V and J ends lost 4 bases and 3 bases, in that order; junction bases with no gene match: 6. Germline V gene lookup returns CDR1 LGHNA and CDR2 YSLEER. This CDR3 is 16 amino acids long. The CDR3: CASSLTGGGYTGELFF. The CDR3 region has the DNA TGCGCCAGCAGCCTTACAGGGGGCGGTTACACCGGGGAGCTGTTTTTT.

This clonotype was seen a few times. The chain joins TRBV20-1 to TRBJ1-4, with a possible D match to TRBD1 (5 bases). This CDR3 is built from 14 residues. The ends were cut back, 4 bases at V and 7 bases at J, with 16 bases in the middle. In germline, CDR1 is DFQATT, CDR2 SNEGSKA (reference sequence). Here the CDR3 reads CSAIFGHLGEKLFF. Written as DNA, the CDR3 is TGCAGTGCTATCTTCGGACACTTAGGTGAAAAACTGTTTTTT.

The chain uses TRBV10-3 and TRBJ2-3, with 7 bases identical to TRBD2. Germline V CDR1 and CDR2: ENHRY, SYGVKD. Losses at the gene ends were 3 bases for V and 6 bases for J; bases not matched to a gene: 6. This CDR3 comprises 14 residues. The CDR3 coding sequence is TGTGCCATCAGTGACCGACTAGCACAGGATACGCAGTATTTT. Its translation is CAISDRLAQDTQYF.

This clonotype was seen a few times. The rearrangement links TRBV20-1 to TRBJ1-6, with 8 bases identical to TRBD1. The CDR3 spans 13 residues. CDR1 is DFQATT and CDR2 is SNEGSKA in the germline V gene (reference sequence). With 6 bases clipped from V and 10 bases from J, the junction kept 8 bases outside the gene matches. This CDR3 is CSAPGRGPSPLHF. The CDR3 nucleotides read TGCAGTGCCCCGGGCAGGGGGCCCTCACCCCTCCACTTT.

The chain recombines TRBV10-1 with TRBJ1-1; D not certain. Germline assignment: CDR1 WNHNN and CDR2 SYGVQD (reference sequence). V was cut by 3 bases and J by 4 bases, with 9 bases left in between. The CDR3 has 13 residues. The CDR3 loop reads CASSDRSVTEAFF. The CDR3, as DNA: TGCGCCAGCAGTGACAGGTCGGTCACTGAAGCTTTCTTT.

This clonotype was seen repeatedly, ten times or more. V gene TRBV28 combines with J gene TRBJ2-7; D not resolved. V was cut by 6 bases and J by 0 bases, with 3 bases left in between. This CDR3 is 11 amino acids long. CDR1 and CDR2 from the germline V gene are MDHEN and SYDVKM. The CDR3 bases are TGTGCCAGCAGGGACTCCTACGAGCAGTACTTC. Translating gives CASRDSYEQYF.

A few counts support this clonotype. The chain carries TRBV9 and TRBJ2-2, with 13 bases aligning to TRBD2. The CDR3 consists of 17 residues. V trimming: 2 bases; J trimming: 5 bases; junction bases outside the gene matches: 6. Per germline, CDR1 SGDLS and CDR2 YYNGEE. The CDR3 DNA reads TGTGCCAGCAGCGTCGATGGGGGACTAGCGGGAACCGGGGAGCTGTTTTTT. Protein product: CASSVDGGLAGTGELFF.

This clonotype was seen repeatedly, ten times or more. V and J are TRBV28 and TRBJ2-3; TRBD1 agrees at 8 bases. The CDR3 runs 17 residues. Trimming removed 5 bases from V and 5 bases from J; junction bases left unmatched: 15. Germline V CDR1 and CDR2: MDHEN, SYDVKM. The CDR3 sequence: CASSEALGTGNQDTQYF. CDR3 in DNA: TGTGCCAGCAGTGAAGCCCTCGGGACAGGCAACCAAGATACGCAGTATTTT.

Only a few counts were recorded for this clonotype. Germline and junction disagree at one end, which may indicate a read error. V is TRBV9 and J is TRBJ2-2; TRBD1 aligns across 9 bases. Germline lookup yields CDR1 SGDLS and CDR2 YYNGEE. The CDR3 covers 17 residues. The CDR3 spells CASSVGQGAANTVELFF. Written as DNA, the CDR3 is TGTGCCAGCAGCGTGGGACAGGGCGCCGCGAACACCGTGGAGCTGTTTTTT.

This clonotype was recorded at least ten times. CDR3 loop: CASRLAGVDTQYF. Written as DNA, the CDR3 is TGTGCCAGCAGGCTAGCGGGAGTAGATACGCAGTATTTT. The chain couples TRBV3-1 to TRBJ2-3; 10 bases line up with TRBD2. The germline V gene encodes CDR1 LGHDT and CDR2 YNNKEL (reference sequence). With 6 bases clipped from V and 5 bases from J, the junction kept 2 bases outside the gene matches. The CDR3 consists of 13 residues.

Concerning this clonotype: With a much larger clone just one base away, this may be a read error. V gene TRBV29-1 combines with J gene TRBJ2-7, with D possibly TRBD1 on 6 matching bases. This CDR3 contains 14 residues. V shed 3 bases and J shed 2 bases, with 14 bases lying between them. The V gene's germline CDR1 is SQVTM and CDR2 ANQGSEA. The CDR3 protein is CSVDITGSPYEQYF. CDR3 nucleotide sequence: TGCAGCGTTGATATCACAGGGAGCCCCTACGAGCAGTACTTC.

This chain uses TRBV18 with TRBJ2-1, with D uncertain. This CDR3 is built from 17 residues. Germline loops: CDR1 KGHSH, CDR2 LQKENI. The V gene lost 0 bases and the J gene lost 3 bases, with 15 bases spanning the gap. The CDR3 nucleotides read TGTGCCAGCTCACCACCGTTCAAGCAATCCCTCTACAATGAGCAGTTCTTC. Amino acids: CASSPPFKQSLYNEQFF. Full variable domain (rest looked up from reference TRBV18 and TRBJ2-1): NAGVMQNPRHLVRRRGQEARLRCSPMKGHSHVYWYRQLPEEGLKFMVYLQKENIIDESGMPKERFSAEFPKEGPSILRIQQVVRGDSAAYFCASSPPFKQSLYNEQFFGPGTRLTVL.

This clonotype was detected a few times. The rearrangement uses TRBV14 and TRBJ2-1; D not certain. Trimming pared 3 bases from V and 7 bases from J, leaving 7 bases between. The germline V gene has CDR1 SGHDN and CDR2 FVKESK. CDR3 length: 12 residues. The CDR3 protein is CASSQGWNEQFF. Here the CDR3 DNA reads TGTGCCAGCAGCCAGGGGTGGAATGAGCAGTTCTTC.

This chain uses TRBV19 with TRBJ2-3; D unresolved. The V end lost 1 base, the J end lost 5 bases, and 16 bases lay between the germline ends. The CDR3 length is 16 residues. CDR1 is LNHDA, CDR2 SQIVND, per germline (reference sequence). The chain's CDR3 is CASSIVPPPVGDTQYF. The CDR3 nucleotides read TGTGCCAGTAGTATAGTCCCCCCCCCGGTTGGAGATACGCAGTATTTT. Full variable domain (missing parts from reference TRBV19 and TRBJ2-3): DGGITQSPKYLFRKEGQNVTLSCEQNLNHDAMYWYRQDPGQGLRLIYYSQIVNDFQKGDIAEGYSVSREKKESFPLTVTSAQKNPTAFYLCASSIVPPPVGDTQYFGPGTRLTVL.

In this sample, this clonotype turned up a few times. The V and J genes are TRBV7-2 and TRBJ2-1; 8 nucleotides line up with TRBD2. CDR1 and CDR2 (germline): SGHTA, FQGNSA. The junction had 7 bases not matched to a gene; V was cut back by 2 bases and J by 4 bases. The CDR3 sequence is 16 residues long. CDR3 sequence: CASSLIESGSYNEQFF. The CDR3, as DNA: TGTGCCAGCAGCTTAATCGAAAGCGGGAGTTACAATGAGCAGTTCTTC.

The gene calls are TRBV25-1 and TRBJ2-7, with D perhaps assigned TRBD1 or TRBD2 (5 bases each). V lost 6 bases to trimming and J lost 2 bases, with 17 bases between them. CDR3 length: 15 residues. The germline V gene encodes CDR1 MGHDK and CDR2 SYGVNS. The CDR3 reads CASSLVRGPPYEQYF. The CDR3 DNA reads as TGTGCCAGCAGCCTTGTGAGGGGTCCTCCCTACGAGCAGTACTTC.

The chain has TRBV5-1 and TRBJ2-7; 7 bases fit TRBD1. CDR1 is SGHRS, CDR2 YFSETQ, per germline. This CDR3 is 15 amino acids long. V dropped 2 bases and J dropped 3; count of bases not matched to a gene: 8. CDR3: CASSFRRDSFYEQYF. CDR3 nucleotide sequence: TGCGCCAGCAGCTTTCGCCGGGACAGCTTCTACGAGCAGTACTTC. The complete variable domain, with remaining parts taken from reference TRBV5-1 and TRBJ2-7, reads KAGVTQTPRYLIKTRGQQVTLSCSPISGHRSVSWYQQTPGQGLQFLFEYFSETQRNKGNFPGRFSGRQFSNSRSEMNVSTLELGDSALYLCASSFRRDSFYEQYFGPGTRLTVT.

The chain links TRBV11-3 to TRBJ2-1; D might be TRBD1 (6 bases). Germline loops: CDR1 SGHNT, CDR2 YENEEA. The ends were cut back, 1 base at V and 5 bases at J, with 12 bases in the middle. This CDR3 is 15 amino acids long. The CDR3 is CASSLGNRANNEQFF. CDR3 bases: TGTGCCAGCAGCTTAGGTAACAGGGCTAACAATGAGCAGTTCTTC. The entire variable domain, with the rest obtained from reference TRBV11-3 and TRBJ2-1, is as follows: EAGVVQSPRYKIIEKKQPVAFWCNPISGHNTLYWYLQNLGQGPELLIRYENEEAVDDSQLPKDRFSAERLKGVDSTLKIQPAELGDSAVYLCASSLGNRANNEQFFGPGTRLTVL.